These 3 T cell receptor beta chains were all obtained from the same sample, sequenced in a study of T cell repertoires in cytomegalovirus infection. No antigen is known for these receptors. One entry per CDR3 protein, called by TCRdb with MiXCR from the reads. This table has 35,000 to 55,000 distinct CDR3 sequences, 20% to 25% appearing once. The sequenced sample was PBMCs, sequenced either directly or after in vitro stimulation (not recorded which). These receptors originate from a human donor in good health (CMV status not recorded). Some clones in this sample may be carry-over from other donors' samples.

This clonotype was observed at least ten times. This sequence joins TRBV27 and TRBJ2-3; 8 positions agree with TRBD1. CDR1 MNHEY and CDR2 SMNVEV come from the germline V gene (reference sequence). V dropped 3 bases and J dropped 1; count of bases not matched to a gene: 3. CDR3 length: 15 amino acids. The CDR3, as DNA: TGTGCCAGCAGTTTTGTGACAGGGGGCACAGATACGCAGTATTTT. This translates into CASSFVTGGTDTQYF.

This clonotype ranks as medium-sized. CDR3 region: CASSFSGDEQYF. The CDR3 nucleotides are TGTGCCAGCAGTTTTTCCGGGGACGAGCAGTACTTC. The chain employs TRBV12-3 or TRBV12-4 and TRBJ2-7, with D possibly TRBD2 on 5 matching bases. Between the trimmed V and J ends, which lost 3 bases and 5 bases, there was a span of 8 bases. The CDR3 sequence is 12 residues long.

The CDR3 bases are TGCAGTGCTAGAGATCCCCTAGCGGGAGACGAGCAGTACTTC. Amino acid sequence: CSARDPLAGDEQYF. V gene TRBV20-1 combines with J gene TRBJ2-7; 10 nucleotides align to TRBD2. V dropped 0 bases and J dropped 5; count of bases not matched to a gene: 4. Germline V CDR1 and CDR2: DFQATT, SNEGSKA (reference sequence). This CDR3 has 14 residues.